This T cell receptor beta chain was recorded in a study of control samples from healthy donors and cancer patients. Produced via immunoSEQ multiplex PCR; TCRdb's table is partial and in-frame only. The sample lists approximately 40,000 clones; around 83% were seen once. This clone is a singleton in its sample. Germline trimming cut 7 bases from V and 5 bases from J; bases unmatched to any gene: 6. The CDR3 spans 13 residues. V gene TRBV12-3 or TRBV12-4 combines with J gene TRBJ1-1; 8 positions match TRBD1. The sequencing sample was made of PBMCs. The TCR sequence derives from a woman in her sixties or seventies with lung cancer. The CDR3 here is CASTGGEGTEAFF. As DNA, the CDR3 is TGTGCCAGCACAGGGGGCGAAGGAACTGAAGCTTTCTTT.